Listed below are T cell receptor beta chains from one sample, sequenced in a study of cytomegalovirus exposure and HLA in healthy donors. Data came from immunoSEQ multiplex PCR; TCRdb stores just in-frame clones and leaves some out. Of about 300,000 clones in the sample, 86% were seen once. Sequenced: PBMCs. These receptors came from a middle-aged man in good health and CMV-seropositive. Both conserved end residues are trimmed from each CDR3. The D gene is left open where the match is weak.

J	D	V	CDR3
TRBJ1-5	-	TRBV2	ASSVQNQPQH
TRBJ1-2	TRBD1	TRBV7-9	ASSSILTGYYGYT
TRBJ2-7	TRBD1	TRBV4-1	ASSQDRAYEQY
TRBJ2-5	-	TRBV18	ASSPPGVLETQY
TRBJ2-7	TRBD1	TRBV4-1	ASSHETGTVSYEQY
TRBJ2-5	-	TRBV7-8	ASSSALAGVGETQY
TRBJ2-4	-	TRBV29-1	SVEGGGLAKNIQY
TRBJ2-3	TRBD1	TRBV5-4	ASSGVGTGENTQY
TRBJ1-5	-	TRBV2	ASSEKQHRDQPQH
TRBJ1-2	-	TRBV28	ASSWSNGYT
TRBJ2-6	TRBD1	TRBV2	ASSDRTGLSGANVLT
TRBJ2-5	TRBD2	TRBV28	ASTSTSGTGETQY
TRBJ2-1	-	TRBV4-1	ASSQGSGVNSYNEQF
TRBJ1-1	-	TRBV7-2	ASSARLGLAEAF
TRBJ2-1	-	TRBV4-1	ASSQGDSRSHEQF
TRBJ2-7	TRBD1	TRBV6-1	ASRDRGPYEQY
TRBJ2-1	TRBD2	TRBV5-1	ASSISGSSYNEQF
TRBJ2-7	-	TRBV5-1	ASSFYSGSSYEQY
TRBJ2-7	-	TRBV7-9	ASSGGHVYEQY
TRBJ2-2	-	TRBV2	ASSESRNTGELF
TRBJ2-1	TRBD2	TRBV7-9	ASSLAPSGFNEQF
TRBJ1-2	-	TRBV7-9	ASRSTDNYGYT
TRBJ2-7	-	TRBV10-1	ASSESLYNEQY
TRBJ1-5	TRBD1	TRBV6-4	ASSASGTGGWRAPFNQPQH
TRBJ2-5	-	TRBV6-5	ASSYEHLASSTQY
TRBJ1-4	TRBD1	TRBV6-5	ASSYFEQGKLF
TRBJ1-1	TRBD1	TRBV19	ATRGTDMNTEAF
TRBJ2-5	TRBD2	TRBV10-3	AISKREGRETQY
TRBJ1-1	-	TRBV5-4	ASSPGTAVGGTEAF
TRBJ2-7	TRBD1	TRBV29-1	SVVTGQRDYEQY
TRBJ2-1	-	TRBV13	ASSEGLPSSYNEQF
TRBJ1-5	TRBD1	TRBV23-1	ASGDRGNLDQPQH
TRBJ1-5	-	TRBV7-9	ASSFGGTNQPQH
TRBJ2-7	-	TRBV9	ASSVVVSGEQY
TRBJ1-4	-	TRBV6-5	ASSRTGEKLF
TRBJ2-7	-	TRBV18	ASSPWQGWEQY
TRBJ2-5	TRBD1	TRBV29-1	SASGQGQVETQY
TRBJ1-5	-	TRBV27	ASSFWGGRQPQH
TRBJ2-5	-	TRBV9	ASSPRGGAETQY
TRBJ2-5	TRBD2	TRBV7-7	ASSLAGAPETQY
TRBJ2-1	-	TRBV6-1	ASSERSGSSYNEQF
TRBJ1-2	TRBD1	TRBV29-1	SVNTDRVEKGYT
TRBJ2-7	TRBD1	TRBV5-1	ASSPGTGFYEQY
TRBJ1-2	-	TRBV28	ASSPRGTNYGYT
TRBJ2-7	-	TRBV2	ACGSRDSYEQY
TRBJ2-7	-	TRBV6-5	ASSYSFDGTYEQY
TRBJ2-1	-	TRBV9	ASSHPTRTANNEQF
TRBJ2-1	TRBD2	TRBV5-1	ASRGLAGVNEQF
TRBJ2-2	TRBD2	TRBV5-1	ASSLGTTPTGELF
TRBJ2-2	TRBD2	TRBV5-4	ASSLAGVITGELF
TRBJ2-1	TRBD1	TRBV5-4	ASSLGAGGDYNEQF
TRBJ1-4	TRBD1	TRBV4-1	ASSLWDREYEKLF
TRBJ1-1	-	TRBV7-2	ASSLAHGTEAF
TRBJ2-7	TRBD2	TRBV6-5	ASHRGGLESDEQY
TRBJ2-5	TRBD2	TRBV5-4	ASSHPREEGRETQY
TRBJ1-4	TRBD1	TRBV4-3	ASSQAGTGFEKLF
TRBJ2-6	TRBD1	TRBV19	ASSIEDRGSGANVLT